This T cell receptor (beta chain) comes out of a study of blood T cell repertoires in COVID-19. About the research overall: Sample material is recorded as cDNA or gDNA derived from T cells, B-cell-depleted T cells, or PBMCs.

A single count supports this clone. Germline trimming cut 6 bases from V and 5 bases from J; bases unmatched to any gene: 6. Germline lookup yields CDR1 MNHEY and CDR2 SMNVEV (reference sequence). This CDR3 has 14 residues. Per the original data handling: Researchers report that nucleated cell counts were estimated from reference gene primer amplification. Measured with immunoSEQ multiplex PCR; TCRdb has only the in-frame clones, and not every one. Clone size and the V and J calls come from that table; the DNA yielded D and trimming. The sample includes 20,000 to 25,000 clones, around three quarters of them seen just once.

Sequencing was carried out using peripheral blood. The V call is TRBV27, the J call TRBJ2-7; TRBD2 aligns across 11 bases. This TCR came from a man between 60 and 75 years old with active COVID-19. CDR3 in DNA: TGTGCCAGCAGCCTACTAGCGGGAGCTGACGAGCAGTACTTC. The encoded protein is CASSLLAGADEQYF.